This T cell receptor (beta chain) was profiled in a study of CD8 T cells in ankylosing spondylitis. Study findings and constraints: Some of the motif variants had earlier been found in reactive arthritis patients' fluid and blood. For ankylosing spondylitis blood, a TCR beta motif of about eight highly homologous variants appeared characteristic. According to the report, clones linked to the disease were significantly enriched in matched synovial fluid samples taken from ankylosing spondylitis patients.

For TCR beta, libraries came from quantitative 5'-RACE with molecular barcodes. TCRdb fed the 5' RACE reads into MiXCR, producing one record per CDR3 protein. Among 350,000 to 450,000 distinct CDR3 sequences, approximately 26% were seen once, and the ten largest hold about 0.92%. A note on this clonotype: What it binds is unknown.

Sequenced input: blood, either unsorted or a sorted T cell fraction (not recorded which). The clonotype comes from a male donor with ankylosing spondylitis.

The CDR3 loop reads CASSEQVQRNTGELFF. The CDR3 region has the DNA TGTGCCAGCAGTGAACAGGTACAGAGAAACACCGGGGAGCTGTTTTTT. V usage is TRBV2 and J usage is TRBJ2-2; D is undetermined. The CDR3 runs 16 residues. V shed 2 bases and J shed 2 bases, with 12 bases lying between them. Germline V gene lookup returns CDR1 SNHLY and CDR2 FYNNEI.